This paragraph covers one TCR beta chain sequence. Antigen specificity is unknown. Profiling relied on immunoSEQ multiplex PCR, and the TCRdb table lists in-frame clones only, not all of them. The data hold approximately 3,500 clones, with roughly 90% observed a single time. Over chemoradiotherapy, repertoires were sampled more than once. This sample is part of a study of chemoradiotherapy in HPV16-positive cancers. Study at large: Functional T-cell assays on two HPV16-positive patients' cells defined candidate HPV-specific clones and common TCR motifs. Study outcomes and limitations: HPV-specific T cells were functionally defined from only a couple of HPV16-positive patients. Candidate HPV-specific clones and E7-related TCR motifs grew in tumor during treatment.

The sequence was collected from a human donor with HPV-associated anogenital cancer. The sequencing used tumor tissue, collected from a patient who underwent chemoradiotherapy.

The CDR3 DNA is TGTGCCAGCAGCGCCACTAGCGGCGAAACAGATACGCAGTATTTT. Amino acids: CASSATSGETDTQYF. The chain combines TRBV7-3 with TRBJ2-3; TRBD2 matches at 8 bases. CDR1 is SGHTA, CDR2 FQGTGA, per germline. The CDR3 loop spans 15 amino acids. The J segment lost 3 bases and the V segment lost 5 bases, leaving 7 bases of the junction unmatched.